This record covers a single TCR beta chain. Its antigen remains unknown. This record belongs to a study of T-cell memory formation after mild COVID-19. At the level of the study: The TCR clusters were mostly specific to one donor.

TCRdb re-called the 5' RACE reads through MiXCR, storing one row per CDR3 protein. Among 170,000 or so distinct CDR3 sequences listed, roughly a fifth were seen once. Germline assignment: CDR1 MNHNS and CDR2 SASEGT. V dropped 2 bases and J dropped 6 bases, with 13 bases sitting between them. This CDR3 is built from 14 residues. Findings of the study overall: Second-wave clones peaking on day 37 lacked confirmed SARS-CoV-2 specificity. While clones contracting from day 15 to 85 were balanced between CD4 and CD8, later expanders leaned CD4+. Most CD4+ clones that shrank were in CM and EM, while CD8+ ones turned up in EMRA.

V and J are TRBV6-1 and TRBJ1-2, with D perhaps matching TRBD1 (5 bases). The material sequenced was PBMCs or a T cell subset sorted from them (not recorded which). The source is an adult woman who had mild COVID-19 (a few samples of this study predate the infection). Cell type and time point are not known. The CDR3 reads CASSEWGRVDGYTF. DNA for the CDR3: TGTGCCAGCAGTGAATGGGGCAGGGTGGATGGCTACACCTTC.